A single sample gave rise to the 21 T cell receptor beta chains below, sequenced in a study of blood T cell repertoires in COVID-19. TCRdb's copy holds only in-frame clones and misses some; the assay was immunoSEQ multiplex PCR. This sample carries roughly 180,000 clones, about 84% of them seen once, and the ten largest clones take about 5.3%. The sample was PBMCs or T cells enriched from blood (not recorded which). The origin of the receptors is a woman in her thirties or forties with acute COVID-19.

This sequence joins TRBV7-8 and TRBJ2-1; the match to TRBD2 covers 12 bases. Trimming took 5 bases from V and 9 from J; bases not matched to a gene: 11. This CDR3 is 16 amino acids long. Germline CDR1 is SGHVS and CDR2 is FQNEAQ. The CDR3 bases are TGTGCCAGCAGCCCCTCGACTAGCGGGAGCATTGTTGAGCAGTTCTTC. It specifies CASSPSTSGSIVEQFF. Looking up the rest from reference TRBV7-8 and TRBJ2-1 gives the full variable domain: GAGVSQSPRYKVAKRGQDVALRCDPISGHVSLFWYQQALGQGPEFLTYFQNEAQLDKSGLPSDRFFAERPEGSVSTLKIQRTQQEDSAVYLCASSPSTSGSIVEQFFGPGTRLTVL.

The CDR3, as DNA: TGTGCCAGCAGCCCTGGAAGGGGTCCGGGCCTGAACACTGAAGCTTTCTTT. It encodes CASSPGRGPGLNTEAFF. J is TRBJ1-1 and V is TRBV3-1 (or the pseudogene TRBV3-2); the D gene is possibly TRBD1 (5 bases). The germline V and J ends were trimmed by 4 bases and 0 bases, with 18 bases remaining between them. There are 17 residues in the CDR3. CDR1 and CDR2 (germline): LGHDT, YNNKEL (reference sequence).

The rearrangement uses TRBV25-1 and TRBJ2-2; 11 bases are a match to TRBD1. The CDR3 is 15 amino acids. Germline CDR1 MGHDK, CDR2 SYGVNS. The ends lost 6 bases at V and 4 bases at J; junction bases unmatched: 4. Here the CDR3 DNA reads TGTGCCAGCAGGCAGGACAGGGGGCGCACCGGGGAGCTGTTTTTT. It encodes CASRQDRGRTGELFF.

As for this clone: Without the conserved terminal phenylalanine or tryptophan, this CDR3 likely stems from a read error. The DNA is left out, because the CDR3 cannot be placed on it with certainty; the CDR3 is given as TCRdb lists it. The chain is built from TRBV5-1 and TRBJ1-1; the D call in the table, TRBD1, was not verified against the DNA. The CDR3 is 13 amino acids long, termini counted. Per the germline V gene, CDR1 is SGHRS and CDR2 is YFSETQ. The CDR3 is CASSLAIGTGDRE.

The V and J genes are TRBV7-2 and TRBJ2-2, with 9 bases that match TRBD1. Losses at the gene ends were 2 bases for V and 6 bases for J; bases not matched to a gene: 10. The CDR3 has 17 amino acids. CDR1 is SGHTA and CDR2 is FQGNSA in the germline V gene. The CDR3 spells CASSLPGQGLSAGELFF. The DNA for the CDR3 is TGTGCCAGCAGCTTACCCGGACAGGGGTTGAGCGCCGGGGAGCTGTTTTTT.

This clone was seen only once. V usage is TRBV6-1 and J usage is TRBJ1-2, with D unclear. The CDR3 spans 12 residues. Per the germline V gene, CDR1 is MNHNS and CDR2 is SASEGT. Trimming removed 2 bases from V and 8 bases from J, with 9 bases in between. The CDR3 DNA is TGTGCCAGCAGTGAAACCGTTGAGGGCTACACCTTC. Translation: CASSETVEGYTF.

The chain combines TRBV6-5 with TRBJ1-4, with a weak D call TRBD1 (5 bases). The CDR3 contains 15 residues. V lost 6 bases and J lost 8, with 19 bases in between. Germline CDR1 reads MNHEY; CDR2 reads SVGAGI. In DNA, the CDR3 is TGTGCCAGCAGGGGGGGAGGAGCGGCAGAAGAAAAACTGTTTTTT. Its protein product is CASRGGGAAEEKLFF.

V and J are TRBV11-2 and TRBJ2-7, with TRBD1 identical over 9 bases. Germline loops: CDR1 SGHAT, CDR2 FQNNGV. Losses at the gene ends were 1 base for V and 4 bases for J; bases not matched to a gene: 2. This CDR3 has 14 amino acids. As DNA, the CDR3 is TGTGCCAGCAGCTTAGGACAGGGGGTATACGAGCAGTACTTC. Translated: CASSLGQGVYEQYF.

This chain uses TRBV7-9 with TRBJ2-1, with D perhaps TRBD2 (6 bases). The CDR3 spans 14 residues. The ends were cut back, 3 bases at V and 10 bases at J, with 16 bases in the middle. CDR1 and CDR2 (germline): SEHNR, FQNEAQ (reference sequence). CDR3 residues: CASSLLEGLGEQFF. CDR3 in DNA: TGTGCCAGCAGCTTGTTGGAGGGTCTAGGAGAGCAGTTCTTC.

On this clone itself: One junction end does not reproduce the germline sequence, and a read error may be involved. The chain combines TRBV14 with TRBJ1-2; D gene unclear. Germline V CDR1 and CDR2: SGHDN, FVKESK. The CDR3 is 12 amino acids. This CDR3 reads CQPEKTNYGYTF. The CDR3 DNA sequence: TGCCAACCAGAAAAGACTAACTATGGCTACACCTTC.

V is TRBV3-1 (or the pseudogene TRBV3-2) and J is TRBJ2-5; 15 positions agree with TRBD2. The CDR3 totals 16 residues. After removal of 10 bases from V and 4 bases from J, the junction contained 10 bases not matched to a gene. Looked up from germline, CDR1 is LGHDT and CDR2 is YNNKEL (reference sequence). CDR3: CATTRTSGRAGETQYF. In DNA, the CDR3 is TGTGCCACAACCCGGACTAGCGGGAGGGCCGGAGAGACCCAGTACTTC.

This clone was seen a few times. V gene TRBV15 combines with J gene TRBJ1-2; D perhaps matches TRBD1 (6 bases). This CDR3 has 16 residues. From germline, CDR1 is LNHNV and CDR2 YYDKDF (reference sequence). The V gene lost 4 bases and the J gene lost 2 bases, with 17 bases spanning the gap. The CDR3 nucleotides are TGTGCCACCAGCAAACCAGGGGAGAACAGCAACTATGGCTACACCTTC. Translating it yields CATSKPGENSNYGYTF.

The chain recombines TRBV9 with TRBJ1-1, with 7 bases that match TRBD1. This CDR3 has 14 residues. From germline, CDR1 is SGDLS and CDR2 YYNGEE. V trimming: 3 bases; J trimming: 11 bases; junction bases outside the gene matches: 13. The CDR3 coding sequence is TGTGCCAGCAGCGCCGGGGACAGCTCTTTTGGTGCTTTCTTT. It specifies CASSAGDSSFGAFF.

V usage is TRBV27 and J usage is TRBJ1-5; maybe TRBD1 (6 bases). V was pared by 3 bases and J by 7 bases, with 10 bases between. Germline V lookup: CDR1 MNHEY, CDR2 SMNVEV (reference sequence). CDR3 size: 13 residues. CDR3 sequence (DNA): TGTGCCAGCAGTTTCAGGGGCGACCAGCCCCAGCATTTT. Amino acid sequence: CASSFRGDQPQHF.

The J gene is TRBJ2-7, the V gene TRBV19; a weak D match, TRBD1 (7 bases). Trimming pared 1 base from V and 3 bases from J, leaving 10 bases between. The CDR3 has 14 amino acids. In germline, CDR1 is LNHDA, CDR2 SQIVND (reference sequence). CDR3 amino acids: CASSIAGGNYEQYF. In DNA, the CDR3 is TGTGCCAGTAGTATAGCAGGGGGGAACTACGAGCAGTACTTC.

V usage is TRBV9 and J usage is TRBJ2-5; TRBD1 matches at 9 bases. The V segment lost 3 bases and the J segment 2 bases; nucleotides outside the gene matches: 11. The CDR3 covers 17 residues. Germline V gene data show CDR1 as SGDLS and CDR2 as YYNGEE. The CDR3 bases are TGTGCCAGCAGCGGAAAGGGACAGGGTTGGAGGCAAGAGACCCAGTACTTC. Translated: CASSGKGQGWRQETQYF. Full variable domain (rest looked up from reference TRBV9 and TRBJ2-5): DSGVTQTPKHLITATGQRVTLRCSPRSGDLSVYWYQQSLDQGLQFLIQYYNGEERAKGNILERFSAQQFPDLHSELNLSSLELGDSALYFCASSGKGQGWRQETQYFGPGTRLLVL.

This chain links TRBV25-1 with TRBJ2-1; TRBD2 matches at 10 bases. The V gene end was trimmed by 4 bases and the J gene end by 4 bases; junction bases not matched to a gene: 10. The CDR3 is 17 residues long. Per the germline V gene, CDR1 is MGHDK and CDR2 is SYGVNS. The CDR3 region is CASSGIAGGSVYNEQFF. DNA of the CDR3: TGTGCCAGCAGTGGGATAGCGGGAGGATCGGTTTACAATGAGCAGTTCTTC.

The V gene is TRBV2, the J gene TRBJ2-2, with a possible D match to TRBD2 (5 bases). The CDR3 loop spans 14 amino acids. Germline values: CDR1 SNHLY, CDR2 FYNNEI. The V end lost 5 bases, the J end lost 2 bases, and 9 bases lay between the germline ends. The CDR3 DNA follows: TGTGCCAGCAGTACCGGGGTAAACACCGGGGAGCTGTTTTTT. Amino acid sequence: CASSTGVNTGELFF.

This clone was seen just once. The CDR3 DNA sequence: TGTGCCAGCAGCTCCTCGGCGGGAGGTCCAGAGACCCAGTACTTC. Translating gives CASSSSAGGPETQYF. This chain uses TRBV9 with TRBJ2-5, with 8 bases identical to TRBD2. This CDR3 is built from 15 residues. The V segment lost 4 bases and the J segment 4 bases; nucleotides outside the gene matches: 9. Germline V gives CDR1 SGDLS, CDR2 YYNGEE. Filled out from reference TRBV9 and TRBJ2-5, the complete variable domain reads DSGVTQTPKHLITATGQRVTLRCSPRSGDLSVYWYQQSLDQGLQFLIQYYNGEERAKGNILERFSAQQFPDLHSELNLSSLELGDSALYFCASSSSAGGPETQYFGPGTRLLVL.

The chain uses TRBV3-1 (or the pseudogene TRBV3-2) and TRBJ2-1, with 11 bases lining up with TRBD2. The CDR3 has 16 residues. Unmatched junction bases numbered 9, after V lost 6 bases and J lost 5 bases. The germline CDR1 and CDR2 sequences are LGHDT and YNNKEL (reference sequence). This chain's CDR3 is CASSPGGTSGHNEQFF. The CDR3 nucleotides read TGTGCCAGCAGTCCTGGTGGGACTAGCGGTCACAATGAGCAGTTCTTC.

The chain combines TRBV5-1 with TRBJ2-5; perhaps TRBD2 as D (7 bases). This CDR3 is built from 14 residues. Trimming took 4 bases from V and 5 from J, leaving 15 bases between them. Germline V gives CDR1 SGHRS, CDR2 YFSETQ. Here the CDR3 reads CASSPGGRRETQYF. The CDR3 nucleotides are TGCGCCAGCAGCCCCGGGGGGCGCAGGGAGACCCAGTACTTC. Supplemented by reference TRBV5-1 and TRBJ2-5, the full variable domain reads KAGVTQTPRYLIKTRGQQVTLSCSPISGHRSVSWYQQTPGQGLQFLFEYFSETQRNKGNFPGRFSGRQFSNSRSEMNVSTLELGDSALYLCASSPGGRRETQYFGPGTRLLVL.